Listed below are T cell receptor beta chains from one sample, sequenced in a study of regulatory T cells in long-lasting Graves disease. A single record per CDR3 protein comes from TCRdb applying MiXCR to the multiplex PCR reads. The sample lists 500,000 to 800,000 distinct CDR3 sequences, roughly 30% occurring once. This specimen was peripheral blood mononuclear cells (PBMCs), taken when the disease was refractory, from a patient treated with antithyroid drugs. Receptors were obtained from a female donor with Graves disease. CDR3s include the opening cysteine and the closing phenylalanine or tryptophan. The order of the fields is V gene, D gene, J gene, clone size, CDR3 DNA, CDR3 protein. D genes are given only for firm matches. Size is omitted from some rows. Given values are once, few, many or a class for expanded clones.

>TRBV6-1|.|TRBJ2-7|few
TGTGCCAGCAGTCACTTCTACGAGCAGTACTTC
CASSHFYEQYF
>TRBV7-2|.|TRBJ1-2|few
TGTGCCAGCAGCTTAGGATCCCAGGGAGGCTATGGCTACACCTTC
CASSLGSQGGYGYTF
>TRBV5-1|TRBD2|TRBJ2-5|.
TGCGCCAGCAGCCTTACTAGCGGGAGAGGCCGGGGAGAGACCCAGTACTTC
CASSLTSGRGRGETQYF
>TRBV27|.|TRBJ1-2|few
TGTGCCAGCAGTTTAAACAGTTTCTATGGCTACACCTTC
CASSLNSFYGYTF
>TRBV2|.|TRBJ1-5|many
TGTGCCAGCAGTGACGGTCCAGAGTTCGGCAATCAGCCCCAGCATTTT
CASSDGPEFGNQPQHF
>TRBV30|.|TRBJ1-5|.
TGTGCCTGGAGTGGGGGATACAAGAGCAATCAGCCCCAGCATTTT
CAWSGGYKSNQPQHF
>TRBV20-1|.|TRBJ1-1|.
TGCAGTGCTAGAGATGGGGCAGTGAACACTGAAGCTTTCTTT
CSARDGAVNTEAFF
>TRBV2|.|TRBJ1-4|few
TGTGCCAGCAGCGCGACAAATAATGAAAAACTGTTTTTT
CASSATNNEKLFF
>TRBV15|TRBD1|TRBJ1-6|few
TGTGCCACCAGCACCGGGACAGAGGCCTATAATTCACCCCTCCACTTT
CATSTGTEAYNSPLHF
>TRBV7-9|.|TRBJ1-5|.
TGTGCCAGCACCCGGGACGTAAATCAGCCCCAGCATTTT
CASTRDVNQPQHF
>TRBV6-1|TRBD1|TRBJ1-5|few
TGTGCCAGCAGATCAGGGACAGGGGACAATCAGCCCCAGCATTTT
CASRSGTGDNQPQHF
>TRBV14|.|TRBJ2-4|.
TGTGCCAGCAGCCAAGTTCCAGGACCCATTCAGTACTTC
CASSQVPGPIQYF
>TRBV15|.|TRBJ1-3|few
TGTGCCACCAGCAGCGACAGAAGCTCTGGAAACACCATATATTTT
CATSSDRSSGNTIYF
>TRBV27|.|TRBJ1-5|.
TGTGCCAGCAGTTTACTCCCTGACATCCGTCAGCCCCAGCATTTT
CASSLLPDIRQPQHF
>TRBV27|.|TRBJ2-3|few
TGTGCCAGCAGTAAGAGGGAATTCCCAGATACGCAGTATTTT
CASSKREFPDTQYF
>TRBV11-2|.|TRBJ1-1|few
TGTGCCAGCAGCTTAGAATTTACGGCGAGGGCCCATCCCAGGACTGAAGCTTTCTTT
CASSLEFTARAHPRTEAFF
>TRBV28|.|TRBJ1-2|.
TGTGCCAGCTCACCACTCCCCGCAGGGGACTATGGCTACACCTTC
CASSPLPAGDYGYTF
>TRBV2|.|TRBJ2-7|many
TGTGCCAGCGGTAGGGGAGGAGGGCCCCACGAGCAGTACTTC
CASGRGGGPHEQYF
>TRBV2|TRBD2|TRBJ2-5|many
TGTGCCAGCAGTGGAGGACTAGCGGGGCAAGAGACCCAGTACTTC
CASSGGLAGQETQYF
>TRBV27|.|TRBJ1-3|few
TGTGCCAGCAGTCCTCGCAGGGCCGGAAACACCATATATTTT
CASSPRRAGNTIYF
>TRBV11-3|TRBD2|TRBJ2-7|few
TGTGCCAGCAGCTTAAGCGGCCTAGCGGGAGGGAACGAGCAGTACTTC
CASSLSGLAGGNEQYF
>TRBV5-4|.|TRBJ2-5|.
TGTGCCAGCAGCTTGACGGCTACAGAGACCCAGTACTTC
CASSLTATETQYF